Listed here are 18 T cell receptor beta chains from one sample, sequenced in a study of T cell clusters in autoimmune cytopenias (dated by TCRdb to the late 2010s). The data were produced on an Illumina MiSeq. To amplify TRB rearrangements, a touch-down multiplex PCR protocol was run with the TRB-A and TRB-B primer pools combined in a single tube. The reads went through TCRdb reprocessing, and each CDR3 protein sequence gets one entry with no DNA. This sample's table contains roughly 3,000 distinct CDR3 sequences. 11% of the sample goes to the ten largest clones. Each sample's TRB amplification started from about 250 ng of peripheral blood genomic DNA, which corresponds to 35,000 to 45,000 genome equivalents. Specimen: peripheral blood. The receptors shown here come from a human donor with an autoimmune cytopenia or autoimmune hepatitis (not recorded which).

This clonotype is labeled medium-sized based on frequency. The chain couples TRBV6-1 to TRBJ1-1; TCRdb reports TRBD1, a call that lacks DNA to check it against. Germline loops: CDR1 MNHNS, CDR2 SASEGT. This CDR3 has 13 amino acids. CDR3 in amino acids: CASGGTENTEAFF.

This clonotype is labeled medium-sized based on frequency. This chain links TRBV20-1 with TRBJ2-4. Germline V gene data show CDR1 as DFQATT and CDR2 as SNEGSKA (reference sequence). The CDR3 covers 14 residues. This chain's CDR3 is CSARGQATKNIQYF.

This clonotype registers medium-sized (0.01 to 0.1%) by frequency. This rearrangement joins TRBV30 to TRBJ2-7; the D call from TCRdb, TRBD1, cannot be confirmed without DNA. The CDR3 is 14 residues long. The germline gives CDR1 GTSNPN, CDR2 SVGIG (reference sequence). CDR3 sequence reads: CAWSLGTGAYEQYF.

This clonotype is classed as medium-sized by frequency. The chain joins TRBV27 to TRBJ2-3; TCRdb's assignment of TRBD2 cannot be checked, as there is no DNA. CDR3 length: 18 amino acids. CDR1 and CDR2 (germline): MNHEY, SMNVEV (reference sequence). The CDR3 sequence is CASSLVASGGADADTQYF.

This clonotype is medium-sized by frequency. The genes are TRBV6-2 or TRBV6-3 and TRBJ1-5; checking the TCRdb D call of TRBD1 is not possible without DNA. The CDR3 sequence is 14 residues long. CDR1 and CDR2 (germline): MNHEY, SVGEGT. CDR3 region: CASKSPSVNQPQHF.

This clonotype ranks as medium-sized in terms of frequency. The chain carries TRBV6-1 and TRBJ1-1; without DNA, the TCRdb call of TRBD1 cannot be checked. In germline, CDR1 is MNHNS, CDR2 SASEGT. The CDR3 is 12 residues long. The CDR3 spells CASEGVGTEAFF.

The chain's CDR3 is CASSQGGGSYEQYF. This chain links TRBV4-3 with TRBJ2-7. Germline loops: CDR1 LGHNA, CDR2 YSLEER. The CDR3 contains 14 residues.

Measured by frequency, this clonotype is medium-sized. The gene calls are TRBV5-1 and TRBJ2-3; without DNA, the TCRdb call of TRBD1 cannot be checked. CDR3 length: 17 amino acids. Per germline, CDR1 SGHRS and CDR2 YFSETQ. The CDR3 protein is CASSSPRTGKGTDTQYF.

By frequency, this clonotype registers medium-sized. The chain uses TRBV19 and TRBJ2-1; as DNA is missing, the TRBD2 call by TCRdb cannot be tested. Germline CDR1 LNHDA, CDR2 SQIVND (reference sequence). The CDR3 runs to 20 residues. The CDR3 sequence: CASSTRPLAGVLSSYNEQFF.

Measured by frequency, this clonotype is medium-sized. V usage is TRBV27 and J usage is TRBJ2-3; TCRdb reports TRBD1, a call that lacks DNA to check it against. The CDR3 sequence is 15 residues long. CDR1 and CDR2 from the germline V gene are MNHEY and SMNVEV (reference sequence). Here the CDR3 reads CASSLRGQSTDTQYF.

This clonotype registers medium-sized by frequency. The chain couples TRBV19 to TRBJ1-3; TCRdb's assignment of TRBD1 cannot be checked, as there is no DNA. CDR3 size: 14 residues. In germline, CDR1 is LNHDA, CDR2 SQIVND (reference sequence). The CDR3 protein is CASSGQETGNTIYF.

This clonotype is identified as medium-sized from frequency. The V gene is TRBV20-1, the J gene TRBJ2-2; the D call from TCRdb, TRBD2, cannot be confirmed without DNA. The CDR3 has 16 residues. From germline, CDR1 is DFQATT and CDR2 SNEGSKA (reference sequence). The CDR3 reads CSARTPGLAATGELFF.

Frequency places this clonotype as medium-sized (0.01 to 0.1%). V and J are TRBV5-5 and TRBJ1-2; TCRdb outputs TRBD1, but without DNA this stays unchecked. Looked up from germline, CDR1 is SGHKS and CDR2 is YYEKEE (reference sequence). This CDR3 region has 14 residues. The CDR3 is CASSPQGGNYGYTF.

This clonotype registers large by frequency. The CDR3 protein is CASGDRGAYEQYF. J is TRBJ2-7 and V is TRBV6-5; TCRdb gives TRBD1 as the D gene, but with no DNA this cannot be confirmed. CDR3 length equals 13 residues. Looked up from germline, CDR1 is MNHEY and CDR2 is SVGAGI.

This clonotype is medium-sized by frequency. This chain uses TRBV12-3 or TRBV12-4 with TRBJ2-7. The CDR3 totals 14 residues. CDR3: CASSLDGQHYEQYF.

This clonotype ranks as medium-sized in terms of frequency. CDR3 residues: CASSAGEPYEQYF. V and J are TRBV6-5 and TRBJ2-7; no DNA is available, so the TRBD2 call from TCRdb remains unchecked. CDR1 is MNHEY and CDR2 is SVGAGI in the germline V gene. The CDR3 has 13 residues.

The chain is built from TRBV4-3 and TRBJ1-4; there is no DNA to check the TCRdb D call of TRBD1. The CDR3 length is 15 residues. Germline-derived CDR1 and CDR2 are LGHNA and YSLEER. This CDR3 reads CASSHPGQGHEKLFF.

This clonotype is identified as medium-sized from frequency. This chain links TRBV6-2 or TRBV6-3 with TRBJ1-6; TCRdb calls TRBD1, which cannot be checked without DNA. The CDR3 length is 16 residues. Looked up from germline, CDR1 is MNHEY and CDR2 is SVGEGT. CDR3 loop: CASSYFRTGYNSPLHF.